This T cell receptor (beta chain) is drawn from a study of control samples from healthy donors and cancer patients. Data came from immunoSEQ multiplex PCR; TCRdb stores just in-frame clones and leaves some out. The table lists about 220,000 clones, just under 95% of them singletons. This CDR3 comprises 14 residues. CDR1 SGHTA and CDR2 FQGTGA come from the germline V gene. V dropped 0 bases and J dropped 6 bases, with 9 bases sitting between them. Sequencing used blood. The chain employs TRBV7-3 and TRBJ2-1, with D uncertain. The TCR comes from a man aged 50-59 years in good health. The CDR3 DNA reads as TGTGCCAGCAGCTTAACGTCGGCCCTCAATGAGCAGTTCTTC. Translated, it gives CASSLTSALNEQFF.